Listed below are T cell receptor beta chains from one sample, sequenced in a study of shared clonotypes between healthy human individuals. Some clones are missing from TCRdb's copy, which holds only in-frame ones; the method was immunoSEQ multiplex PCR. Of 850,000 to 1,200,000 clones detected, under 80% appear once; the ten largest clones hold around 1.4%. Material: memory CD4+ T cells sorted from blood. These receptors originate from a man younger than 35 in good health. Each CDR3 is given without its conserved first and last residue. Each record gives: CDR3 protein, J gene, CDR3 length, V gene.

CDR3: ASRRVVSDTQY
J: TRBJ2-3
length: 11
V: TRBV6-1

CDR3: SAEQGSGNTIY
J: TRBJ1-3
length: 11
V: TRBV29-1

CDR3: ASSPRDSSGDEQY
J: TRBJ2-7
length: 13
V: TRBV5-1

CDR3: ASSLGGGQAF
J: TRBJ1-1
length: 10
V: TRBV28

CDR3: ASSKTTGNYEQY
J: TRBJ2-7
length: 12
V: TRBV6-6

CDR3: SVVRTDTQY
J: TRBJ2-3
length: 9
V: TRBV20-1

CDR3: ASIAGDYSNQPQH
J: TRBJ1-5
length: 13
V: TRBV6-1

CDR3: ASTGLGNTIY
J: TRBJ1-3
length: 10
V: TRBV2

CDR3: ASSLVAGGGEQY
J: TRBJ2-7
length: 12
V: TRBV7-2

CDR3: ASSQSSANTDTQY
J: TRBJ2-3
length: 13
V: TRBV14

CDR3: ASTRALAEETQY
J: TRBJ2-5
length: 12
V: TRBV7-9

CDR3: ASSSGPGGRETQY
J: TRBJ2-5
length: 13
V: TRBV5-1

CDR3: ASSGSQEISYEQY
J: TRBJ2-7
length: 13
V: TRBV5-1

CDR3: ASSQRQGGYEQY
J: TRBJ2-7
length: 12
V: TRBV23-1

CDR3: ASSPGGGQGQETQY
J: TRBJ2-5
length: 14
V: TRBV5-4

CDR3: ASSEGGRTFEQY
J: TRBJ2-7
length: 12
V: TRBV2

CDR3: ASSQEARVLPNEQF
J: TRBJ2-1
length: 14
V: TRBV4-1

CDR3: ASSSPHRTDETQY
J: TRBJ2-5
length: 13
V: TRBV9

CDR3: ASRQDKGGTEAF
J: TRBJ1-1
length: 12
V: TRBV2

CDR3: SVGNRGPSWGYT
J: TRBJ1-2
length: 12
V: TRBV29-1

CDR3: AWSIGTGFGQPQH
J: TRBJ1-5
length: 13
V: TRBV30

CDR3: ASSYASTGAYEQY
J: TRBJ2-7
length: 13
V: TRBV6-6

CDR3: ASSSFSGGTGELF
J: TRBJ2-2
length: 13
V: TRBV9